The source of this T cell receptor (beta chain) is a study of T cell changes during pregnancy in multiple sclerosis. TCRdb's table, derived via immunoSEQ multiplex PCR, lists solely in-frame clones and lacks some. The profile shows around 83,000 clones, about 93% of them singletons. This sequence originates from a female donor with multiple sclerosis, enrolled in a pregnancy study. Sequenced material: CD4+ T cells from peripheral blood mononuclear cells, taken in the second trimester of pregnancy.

The CDR3 DNA reads as TGCAGTGCTAGAGGAGTCCACGAGCAGTACTTC. This translates into CSARGVHEQYF. J is TRBJ2-7 and V is TRBV20-1; D is unclear. Germline V gives CDR1 DFQATT, CDR2 SNEGSKA (reference sequence). The CDR3 totals 11 residues. V lost 1 base to trimming and J lost 5 bases, with 6 bases between them.